This T cell receptor (beta chain) was sequenced in a study of shared clonotypes between healthy human individuals. Assay: immunoSEQ multiplex PCR; the TCRdb copy retains only in-frame clones and omits some. This sample has around 2.5 million clones, with over 85% found just once. V shed 2 bases and J 3 bases; nucleotides not matched to a gene: 6. CDR1 SGHRS and CDR2 YFSETQ come from the germline V gene. CDR3 size: 15 residues. The chain uses TRBV5-1 and TRBJ2-3; 7 positions match TRBD2. The material sequenced was naive CD4+ T cells from PBMCs. The sample's subset: CD45RA+ positively selected. The TCR was taken from a man between 18 and 35 years old in good health. Some clones in this sample may be carry-over from other donors' samples. The CDR3 protein is CASSLERGGTDTQYF. CDR3 sequence (DNA): TGCGCCAGCAGCTTAGAGCGGGGCGGGACAGATACGCAGTATTTT. Drawing the rest from reference TRBV5-1 and TRBJ2-3, the complete variable domain is KAGVTQTPRYLIKTRGQQVTLSCSPISGHRSVSWYQQTPGQGLQFLFEYFSETQRNKGNFPGRFSGRQFSNSRSEMNVSTLELGDSALYLCASSLERGGTDTQYFGPGTRLTVL.